Listed here are 13 T cell receptor beta chains from one sample, sequenced in a study of cytomegalovirus exposure and HLA in healthy donors. PCR involved 60 Vbeta and 13 Jbeta primers. Measured with immunoSEQ multiplex PCR; TCRdb has only the in-frame clones, and not every one. The sample includes some 75,000 clones. The specimen sequenced was PBMCs. The receptors derive from a man aged 40-49 years in good health and CMV-seronegative.

The rearrangement uses TRBV5-4 and TRBJ2-1; D not certain. The ends were cut back, 1 base at V and 0 bases at J, with 5 bases in the middle. Germline V gene lookup returns CDR1 SGHNT and CDR2 YYREEE (reference sequence). CDR3 length: 14 residues. CDR3 sequence: CASSLPSSYNEQFF. The CDR3 DNA sequence: TGTGCCAGCAGCTTGCCTAGCTCCTACAATGAGCAGTTCTTC.

The J gene is TRBJ1-3, the V gene TRBV14; D perhaps matches TRBD1 (5 bases). Germline CDR1 reads SGHDN; CDR2 reads FVKESK. With 0 bases removed from V and 3 bases from J, the gap between germline ends came to 12 bases. This CDR3 contains 16 residues. The CDR3 nucleotides read TGTGCCAGCAGCCAAGATCTACCAGGGTATGGAAACACCATATATTTT. Translating it yields CASSQDLPGYGNTIYF.

The V call is TRBV4-2, the J call TRBJ2-5; 8 positions agree with TRBD2. V shed 2 bases and J 7 bases; nucleotides not matched to a gene: 6. This CDR3 region has 14 residues. The germline V gene encodes CDR1 LGHNA and CDR2 YNFKEQ. The CDR3 region is CASSQSGGIGTQYF. CDR3 coding DNA: TGTGCCAGCAGCCAATCGGGGGGGATCGGGACCCAGTACTTC.

The CDR3 DNA reads as TGTGCCATAAGTAGTGGGAGTAAGTTGGATGAGCAGTTCTTC. This gives the protein CAISSGSKLDEQFF. The chain has TRBV10-3 and TRBJ2-1; D perhaps matches TRBD2 (5 bases). V was pared by 9 bases and J by 8 bases, with 20 bases between. The CDR3 has 14 residues. Germline CDR1 reads ENHRY; CDR2 reads SYGVKD.

V is TRBV7-2 and J is TRBJ2-1, with 10 nucleotides matching TRBD2. The germline gives CDR1 SGHTA, CDR2 FQGNSA. The CDR3 contains 14 residues. V was clipped by 2 bases and J by 8 bases; unmatched bases: 3. CDR3 in amino acids: CASSLLAGGHEQFF. Here the CDR3 DNA reads TGTGCCAGCAGCTTATTAGCGGGGGGCCATGAGCAGTTCTTC.

The V call is TRBV4-2, the J call TRBJ1-4; D call uncertain. Trimming stripped 0 bases from V and 8 bases from J, with 10 bases between. The CDR3 has 14 residues. CDR1 and CDR2 (germline): LGHNA, YNFKEQ. This CDR3 reads CASSQDFTGEKLFF. The DNA for the CDR3 is TGTGCCAGCAGCCAAGACTTTACGGGGGAAAAACTGTTTTTT.

V usage is TRBV10-2 and J usage is TRBJ2-7, with TRBD1 matching 8 bases. The germline CDR1 and CDR2 sequences are WSHSY and SAAADI. V was clipped by 5 bases and J by 1 base; unmatched bases: 4. The CDR3 consists of 14 residues. The CDR3 region is CASSMTGASYEQYF. Written as DNA, the CDR3 is TGCGCCAGCAGTATGACAGGGGCATCCTACGAGCAGTACTTC.

The chain recombines TRBV18 with TRBJ2-3, with D possibly TRBD2 on 5 matching bases. CDR1 is KGHSH, CDR2 LQKENI, per germline. Trimming shortened V by 3 bases and J by 4 bases, and 11 bases separated the two germline ends. The CDR3 has 14 residues. The CDR3: CASSPGRGPDTQYF. The CDR3 region has the DNA TGTGCCAGCTCACCGGGTAGAGGGCCAGATACGCAGTATTTT.

V and J are TRBV28 and TRBJ1-1; D may be TRBD1 (6 bases). The V gene's germline CDR1 is MDHEN and CDR2 SYDVKM. V was trimmed by 7 bases and J by 6 bases, leaving 15 bases between them. The CDR3 runs 13 residues. The chain's CDR3 is CASTLQGFAEAFF. The CDR3, as DNA: TGTGCCAGCACCCTACAGGGATTCGCTGAAGCTTTCTTT.

The chain couples TRBV30 to TRBJ2-5, with 9 positions matching TRBD2. Germline V gives CDR1 GTSNPN, CDR2 SVGIG (reference sequence). This CDR3 has 17 residues. Trimming at V came to 5 bases and at J to 4 bases, leaving 17 bases not matched to a gene. CDR3 sequence reads: CAWGPPTSGLGGETQYF. The CDR3 DNA sequence: TGTGCCTGGGGCCCCCCGACTAGCGGTTTGGGGGGAGAGACCCAGTACTTC. Variable domain in full (rest from reference TRBV30 and TRBJ2-5): SQTIHQWPATLVQPVGSPLSLECTVEGTSNPNLYWYRQAAGRGLQLLFYSVGIGQISSEVPQNLSASRPQDRQFILSSKKLLLSDSGFYLCAWGPPTSGLGGETQYFGPGTRLLVL.

The V gene is TRBV29-1, the J gene TRBJ2-1; D is perhaps TRBD1 (6 bases). The V and J ends lost 5 bases and 1 base respectively, with 6 bases between them. CDR3 length: 12 residues. CDR1 SQVTM and CDR2 ANQGSEA come from the germline V gene. The CDR3 here is CSVTGSYNEQFF. The CDR3 nucleotides are TGCAGCGTTACAGGGTCCTACAATGAGCAGTTCTTC.

The chain carries TRBV19 and TRBJ2-6; 7 nucleotides agree with TRBD1. J lost 6 bases, V lost 6 bases, and 14 bases had no gene match. This CDR3 is 17 amino acids long. Germline V gives CDR1 LNHDA, CDR2 SQIVND (reference sequence). The CDR3 region has the DNA TGTGCCAGTAGGAAGACCCAGACAGGGAAAAAGGCCAACGTCCTGACTTTC. It codes for CASRKTQTGKKANVLTF.

The chain is built from TRBV5-1 and TRBJ2-5, with 15 bases lining up with TRBD2. V dropped 4 bases and J dropped 2; count of bases not matched to a gene: 6. CDR3 size: 17 residues. Looked up from germline, CDR1 is SGHRS and CDR2 is YFSETQ. The CDR3 DNA is TGCGCCAGCAGCCTAACGGGACTAGCGGGGGGACAAGAGACCCAGTACTTC. Translated: CASSLTGLAGGQETQYF.